This T cell receptor beta chain was obtained from a study of regulatory T cells in long-lasting Graves disease. Construction of the TCR beta libraries employed iRepertoire HTBI primers in conjunction with Arm-PCR of CDR3 regions. One entry per CDR3 protein, called by TCRdb with MiXCR from the multiplex PCR reads. This sample carries roughly 610,000 distinct CDR3 sequences, about 16% of them seen once, and the ten largest clones take more than 15%. Indicated time point: newly diagnosed GD, antithyroid drugs for less than 3 months. From PBMCs, RNA was extracted and then used to make the TCR library. This clonotype has a handful of counts. Germline loops: CDR1 SQVTM, CDR2 ANQGSEA. Trimming cost V 7 bases and J 4 bases; bases outside gene matches: 3. The CDR3 length is 13 residues. This same sample was also part of a study on T cells in Graves' hyperthyroidism and ophthalmopathy.

Specimen: peripheral blood mononuclear cells (PBMCs), collected at new diagnosis, from a patient treated with antithyroid drugs. The clonotype comes from a woman in her twenties or thirties with Graves disease. The chain uses TRBV29-1 and TRBJ2-3; TRBD1 matches at 12 bases. This chain's CDR3 is CSAGTGGSDTQYF. CDR3 nucleotide sequence: TGCAGCGCGGGGACAGGGGGCTCAGATACGCAGTATTTT.